This entry lists 3 T cell receptor beta chains sequenced from one sample in a study of response to subunit inactivated influenza vaccine. TCRdb reanalysed the RT-PCR reads using MiXCR and keeps one entry per CDR3 protein. Of roughly 700,000 distinct CDR3 sequences listed, approximately 15% were seen once; the top ten hold 5.5% to 7%. Sequencing was performed on PBMCs from blood, taken roughly 15 days before vaccination. These receptors came from a man aged 45 to 65 who received an inactivated influenza vaccine.

The V gene is TRBV5-1, the J gene TRBJ2-3; 12 bases are shared with TRBD2. V trimming: 2 bases; J trimming: 7 bases; junction bases outside the gene matches: 11. Germline CDR1 SGHRS, CDR2 YFSETQ. The CDR3 consists of 17 residues. The CDR3 spells CASSFQTSGGRGNTQYF. The CDR3 DNA sequence: TGCGCCAGCAGCTTCCAGACTAGCGGGGGCCGGGGGAATACGCAGTATTTT.

Only a few counts were recorded for this clonotype. The V gene is TRBV29-1, the J gene TRBJ2-1; D possibly corresponds to TRBD2 (6 bases). V lost 6 bases to trimming and J lost 4 bases, with 16 bases between them. The CDR3 contains 14 residues. Looked up from germline, CDR1 is SQVTM and CDR2 is ANQGSEA. The CDR3 here is CSVEGPGGYNEQFF. The DNA for the CDR3 is TGCAGCGTGGAGGGCCCCGGGGGATACAATGAGCAGTTCTTC.

Only a few counts were recorded for this clonotype. The rearrangement joins TRBV20-1 to TRBJ1-5, with unresolved D. The CDR3 has 13 amino acids. Germline CDR1 and CDR2: DFQATT and SNEGSKA (reference sequence). V lost 3 bases and J 7 bases, leaving 13 bases between the germline ends. The CDR3 here is CSASYGIYQPQHF. CDR3 nucleotide sequence: TGCAGTGCTAGCTATGGTATCTACCAGCCCCAGCATTTT.